The sequence of this T cell receptor (beta chain) was determined in a study of T-cell memory formation after mild COVID-19. Across the study: For the most part, TCR clusters were specific to one donor. General study results and limits: Pre-infection memory already had some responding clones, implying cross-reactive memory joined. Contracting clones from day 15 to 85 had balanced CD4/CD8; later expanders favoured CD4+. Chiefly within CM and EM were the contracting CD4+ clones; CD8+ ones were within EMRA.

Concerning this clonotype: Its specificity is not known.

One entry per CDR3 protein, called by TCRdb with MiXCR from the 5' RACE reads. Among 150,000 to 200,000 distinct CDR3 sequences listed, 20% to 25% were seen once. The germline gives CDR1 MNHEY, CDR2 SMNVEV (reference sequence). Trimming took off 0 bases at V and 1 base at J, with 9 bases between the two ends. This CDR3 region has 15 residues. The sample taken for sequencing was PBMCs or a T cell subset sorted from them (not recorded which). The sequence derives from an adult woman who had mild COVID-19 (a few samples of this study predate the infection). Cell type and time point are not known. The V gene is TRBV27, the J gene TRBJ1-1, with D possibly matching TRBD1 (6 bases). CDR3 in amino acids: CASSLSRTANTEAFF. CDR3 DNA sequence: TGTGCCAGCAGTTTATCTCGGACAGCGAACACTGAAGCTTTCTTT.